These 6 T cell receptor beta chains were sequenced from one sample in a study of response to subunit inactivated influenza vaccine. TCRdb analysed the RT-PCR reads with MiXCR anew, one entry per CDR3 protein. Among about 310,000 distinct CDR3 sequences, 21% were seen once, and the ten largest hold roughly 10%. The sequenced sample was PBMCs from blood, obtained approximately 22 months after vaccination. Every receptor here comes from a man aged 45 to 75 who received an inactivated influenza vaccine.

The rearrangement uses TRBV28 and TRBJ2-7; D might be TRBD1 (5 bases). Germline CDR1 reads MDHEN; CDR2 reads SYDVKM. The ends were cut back, 2 bases at V and 0 bases at J, with 14 bases in the middle. The length of the CDR3 is 16 residues. CDR3 loop: CASSLVGAEFSYEQYF. The CDR3 DNA follows: TGTGCCAGCAGTTTAGTAGGGGCAGAGTTCTCCTACGAGCAGTACTTC.

This clonotype showed up just a few times. The chain combines TRBV5-1 with TRBJ2-7; D is undetermined. This CDR3 spans 15 amino acids. V dropped 0 bases and J dropped 1 base, with 11 bases sitting between them. Looked up from germline, CDR1 is SGHRS and CDR2 is YFSETQ. CDR3 nucleotide sequence: TGCGCCAGCAGCTTGGCCCTGGGCAGGTCCTACGAGCAGTACTTC. It codes for CASSLALGRSYEQYF.

V usage is TRBV28 and J usage is TRBJ2-1, with D unresolved. V was shortened by 4 bases and J by 0 bases, with 10 bases between the two germline ends. The CDR3 is 15 residues long. Germline CDR1 reads MDHEN; CDR2 reads SYDVKM. The CDR3 here is CASSSLGSSYNEQFF. For the CDR3, the DNA is TGTGCCAGCAGTTCCTTGGGTAGCTCCTACAATGAGCAGTTCTTC.

This clonotype has more than one count but fewer than ten. The rearrangement joins TRBV6-5 to TRBJ2-2, with D tentatively TRBD2 (5 bases). Germline values: CDR1 MNHEY, CDR2 SVGAGI. Trimming removed 4 bases from V and 0 bases from J, with 9 bases in between. The CDR3 sequence is 15 residues long. CDR3 amino acids: CASSLATPNTGELFF. The CDR3 coding sequence is TGTGCCAGCAGTTTAGCGACACCGAACACCGGGGAGCTGTTTTTT.

For the CDR3, the DNA is TGTGCCAGCAGTTTCGTAGGCGTGCAGGGGGCGGGCGAGCAGTACTTC. This codes for CASSFVGVQGAGEQYF. This chain connects TRBV27 to TRBJ2-7, with 8 positions matching TRBD1. Germline CDR1 reads MNHEY; CDR2 reads SMNVEV (reference sequence). The CDR3 is 16 amino acids. V was pared by 3 bases and J by 6 bases, with 13 bases of the junction left unmatched.

The rearrangement joins TRBV14 to TRBJ2-1, with no clear D. The CDR3 covers 17 residues. CDR1 SGHDN and CDR2 FVKESK come from the germline V gene. The V end was cut by 3 bases, the J end by 0 bases, with 15 bases between. DNA for the CDR3: TGTGCCAGCAGCCATCCCCCCGACCTGAGCTCCTACAATGAGCAGTTCTTC. Translating gives CASSHPPDLSSYNEQFF.